These T cell receptor beta chains were read from a single sample in a study of blood T cell repertoires in COVID-19. Produced via immunoSEQ multiplex PCR; TCRdb's table is partial and in-frame only. The data hold around 400,000 clones, with roughly 90% observed a single time. The sample consisted of PBMCs or T cells enriched from blood (not recorded which). The origin of the receptors is a woman between 25 and 40 years old who had recovered from COVID-19. The CDR3 runs from the conserved cysteine through the conserved F or W. D genes are given only for firm matches. Some rows have no size entry. The others give once, few or many, or a class for an expanded clone.

cdr3_nt	cdr3_aa	d_call	v_call	j_call	clone_size
TGTGCCAGCTCGAGACAGGACCAAATGAACACTGAAGCTTTCTTT	CASSRQDQMNTEAFF	NA	TRBV18	TRBJ1-1	NA
TGTGCCAGCAGCGCGGACCCCTGGACAGCCTCCTACAATGAGCAGTTCTTC	CASSADPWTASYNEQFF	NA	TRBV9	TRBJ2-1	NA
TGCGCCAGCAGCCAAGACACGGTTCGGTCCCTAAACACCATATATTTT	CASSQDTVRSLNTIYF	NA	TRBV4-3	TRBJ1-3	few
TGTGCCAGCTCACCACCAGCAGGGGTGGTCACCGGGGAGCTGTTTTTT	CASSPPAGVVTGELFF	NA	TRBV18	TRBJ2-2	NA
TGCGCCAGCAGCTTTGTGGCAGGGGGCAATTCACCCCTCCACTTT	CASSFVAGGNSPLHF	TRBD1	TRBV5-1	TRBJ1-6	once
TGTGCCACCAGTGAGGGGACAGGGAATAATGGCTACACCTTC	CATSEGTGNNGYTF	TRBD1	TRBV24-1	TRBJ1-2	NA
TGTGCCAGCAGCCAAGTCCTGGGACAGGGGGCCGTATCCTTCTCTGGGGCCAACGTCCTGACTTTC	CASSQVLGQGAVSFSGANVLTF	TRBD1	TRBV4-2	TRBJ2-6	NA
TGTGCCAGCAGTGGACAGGCTGATGGCTACACCTTC	CASSGQADGYTF	TRBD1	TRBV27	TRBJ1-2	NA
TGTGCCAGCAGCAACAGGGGAAATTCACCCCTCCACTTT	CASSNRGNSPLHF	TRBD1	TRBV11-1	TRBJ1-6	NA
TGTGCCACCAGCAGAGATTCAGGAGGGTATCGCAATCAGCCCCAGCATTTT	CATSRDSGGYRNQPQHF	NA	TRBV15	TRBJ1-5	NA
TGTGCCAGCAGTGGAACGGGACAGGGGATATCCTTATATGAAAAACTGTTTTTT	CASSGTGQGISLYEKLFF	TRBD1	TRBV6-1	TRBJ1-4	NA
TGTGCCAGCAGCCAAGAAGGGGGTTCGACACCCCTCCACTTT	CASSQEGGSTPLHF	NA	TRBV4-2	TRBJ1-6	NA
TGTGCCAGCAGCCAAGTTAGAGATACGCAGTATTTT	CASSQVRDTQYF	NA	TRBV3-1/TRBV3-2	TRBJ2-3	once
TGTGCCACCAGTGATTCGGAGAGGGCGGGTCAGCCCCAGCATTTT	CATSDSERAGQPQHF	NA	TRBV24-1	TRBJ1-5	few
TGTGCCGGGAGCAGAGGACTCCAAGAGACCCAGTACTTC	CAGSRGLQETQYF	NA	TRBV18	TRBJ2-5	NA
TGTGCCAGCTCACCTGGCCAGTTCAATGAGCAGTTCTTC	CASSPGQFNEQFF	NA	TRBV18	TRBJ2-1	NA
TGTGCCAGCAGTTTTGTAGCGGAGTGGGTCTATGGCTACACCTTC	CASSFVAEWVYGYTF	NA	TRBV28	TRBJ1-2	once
TGTGCCAGCAGTGCCGGGCCCAGGGGTTCACCCCTCCACTTT	CASSAGPRGSPLHF	NA	TRBV7-3	TRBJ1-6	NA
TGTGCCAGCACCCAGATAAGCAGACAGGGCACTGAAGCTTTCTTT	CASTQISRQGTEAFF	TRBD1	TRBV9	TRBJ1-1	NA
TGTGCCAGCAGTTACTCGCTCCTCGGACTTGAAGCTTTCTTT	CASSYSLLGLEAFF	NA	TRBV6-2/TRBV6-3	TRBJ1-1	NA
TGTGCCAGCAGTCCCCGGACAGGGGCCGGGACCGGGGAGCTGTTTTTT	CASSPRTGAGTGELFF	TRBD1	TRBV6-2/TRBV6-3	TRBJ2-2	few
TGTGCCAGCAGTTTGGGGGGTGGTCCATCACCCCTCCACTTT	CASSLGGGPSPLHF	NA	TRBV6-4	TRBJ1-6	NA
TGTGCCACCAGGGGGCGCAGCAACACTGAAGCTTTCTTT	CATRGRSNTEAFF	TRBD1	TRBV7-9	TRBJ1-1	NA
TGTGCCAGCAGCCTCCGAGCTGGCAGGGTAAACACTGAAGCTTTCTTT	CASSLRAGRVNTEAFF	NA	TRBV3-1/TRBV3-2	TRBJ1-1	once
TGTGCCAGCTCACGACTAGCGAGGGAGACCCAGTACTTC	CASSRLARETQYF	TRBD2	TRBV18	TRBJ2-5	NA
TGTGCCAGCAGCCGGGCCGGGGGATGGGATGAAAAACTGTTTTTT	CASSRAGGWDEKLFF	NA	TRBV5-5	TRBJ1-4	few
TGTGCCAGCAGCAGTCAGGAGGGAGCTAACTATGGCTACACCTTC	CASSSQEGANYGYTF	NA	TRBV5-4	TRBJ1-2	NA
TGTGCCAGCAGCTTAGACGGCGGGGATACTCAGCCCCAGCATTTT	CASSLDGGDTQPQHF	NA	TRBV7-6	TRBJ1-5	NA
TGTGCCAGCAGCTTAAGAGGTCCGGGACAGGGGGCTTCTGGGGCCAACGTCCTGACTTTC	CASSLRGPGQGASGANVLTF	TRBD1	TRBV7-3	TRBJ2-6	NA
TGTGCCAGCAGTTTCACCGGGACAGGGAGAGGATCCGAGTACTTC	CASSFTGTGRGSEYF	TRBD1	TRBV27	TRBJ2-7	NA
TGTGCCACCAGTGATCCAGGGGGAGGCACTGAAGCTTTCTTT	CATSDPGGGTEAFF	TRBD1	TRBV24-1	TRBJ1-1	NA
TGCGCCAGCAGCTTGACGTCCCCAGTTAACACTGAAGCTTTCTTT	CASSLTSPVNTEAFF	NA	TRBV5-1	TRBJ1-1	NA
TGCGCCAGCAGCCACCTCGGACAGGGTGAGACAGATACGCAGTATTTT	CASSHLGQGETDTQYF	TRBD1	TRBV4-1	TRBJ2-3	NA
TGTGCCACCAGCAGAGATAGAAGATCCACCTACGAGCAGTACTTC	CATSRDRRSTYEQYF	NA	TRBV15	TRBJ2-7	NA
TGTGCCAGCAGTCCCATGGCAGGCGAGGGTCAGCCCCAGCATTTT	CASSPMAGEGQPQHF	NA	TRBV27	TRBJ1-5	NA
TGCAGCGTCCTAGGGTTCCTCAGGGACAGCGCGAACACCGGGGAGCTGTTTTTT	CSVLGFLRDSANTGELFF	TRBD1	TRBV29-1	TRBJ2-2	NA
TGTGCCAGCAGTGAAGAATGGAGGCAGGGGGGCACTGAAGCTTTCTTT	CASSEEWRQGGTEAFF	TRBD1	TRBV6-1	TRBJ1-1	NA
TGTGCCAGCAGCTTAGTAGAGAATAACTATGGCTACACCTTC	CASSLVENNYGYTF	NA	TRBV7-9	TRBJ1-2	medium-sized
TGCGCCAGCAATCCCGGGACAGGGAACACTGAAGCTTTCTTT	CASNPGTGNTEAFF	TRBD1	TRBV5-1	TRBJ1-1	NA
TGCGCCAGCAGCTTGGCGGGGGAATACACTGAAGCTTTCTTT	CASSLAGEYTEAFF	NA	TRBV5-1	TRBJ1-1	NA
TGTGCCAGTAGTATAGTGAGGGGGCCCAGGCAGTTCTTC	CASSIVRGPRQFF	TRBD1	TRBV19	TRBJ2-1	NA
TGTGCCAGCAGCCAAGAGGGGACAGCCTATGGCTACACCTTC	CASSQEGTAYGYTF	TRBD1	TRBV3-1/TRBV3-2	TRBJ1-2	once
TGTGCCTCCCCCCCGGGGGGGGTCCTCACTGAAGCTTTCTTT	CASPPGGVLTEAFF	NA	TRBV2	TRBJ1-1	NA
TGTGCCAGCAGCTCCGGGAATCTCTACAATGAGCAGTTCTTC	CASSSGNLYNEQFF	NA	TRBV7-2	TRBJ2-1	NA
TGTGCCTGGAGTAGCTCCGCAGATACGCAGTATTTT	CAWSSSADTQYF	NA	TRBV30	TRBJ2-3	NA
TGTGCCTGGAATATTAGGCGTAGCCATTCTAACTATGGCTACACCTTC	CAWNIRRSHSNYGYTF	NA	TRBV30	TRBJ1-2	NA
TGTGCCAGCAGTCCCAGAACAGGGGCAGGGGGCCTGGCTAGCTATGGCTACACCTTC	CASSPRTGAGGLASYGYTF	TRBD1	TRBV27	TRBJ1-2	NA
TGTGCCAGCAGTTACTCGGGGAGAAACGAGCAGTACTTC	CASSYSGRNEQYF	NA	TRBV6-2/TRBV6-3	TRBJ2-7	NA
TGCAGCGTTGAAGACGCCGGTCAGGGTTGGATCGACGAGCAGTACTTC	CSVEDAGQGWIDEQYF	NA	TRBV29-1	TRBJ2-7	NA
TGTGCCAGCAGTTTCGGGGAGTCCGGGGAGCTGTTTTTT	CASSFGESGELFF	NA	TRBV27	TRBJ2-2	NA
TGTGTCAGCAGCAGAGGAAGAGCGGGAGTCACCTACGAGCAGTACTTC	CVSSRGRAGVTYEQYF	TRBD2	TRBV14	TRBJ2-7	NA